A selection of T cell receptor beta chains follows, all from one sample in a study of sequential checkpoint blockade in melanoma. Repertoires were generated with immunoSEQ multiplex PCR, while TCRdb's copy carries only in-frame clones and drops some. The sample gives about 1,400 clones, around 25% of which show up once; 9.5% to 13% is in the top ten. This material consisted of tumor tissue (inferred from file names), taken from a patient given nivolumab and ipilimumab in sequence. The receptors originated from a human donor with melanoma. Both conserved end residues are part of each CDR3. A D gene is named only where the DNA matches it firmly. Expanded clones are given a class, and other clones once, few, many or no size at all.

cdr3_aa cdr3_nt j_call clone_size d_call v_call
CASSGVNTEAFF TGTGCCAGCAGTGGCGTGAACACTGAAGCTTTCTTT TRBJ1-1 - - TRBV9
CASSSTSATNTGELFF TGTGCCAGCAGCTCCACTAGCGCCACGAACACCGGGGAGCTGTTTTTT TRBJ2-2 - TRBD2 TRBV7-6
CSVTLMNTEAFF TGCAGCGTTACGCTTATGAACACTGAAGCTTTCTTT TRBJ1-1 - - TRBV29-1
CASSLGTSGRVPGELFF TGTGCCAGCAGTTTAGGGACTAGCGGGAGGGTTCCCGGGGAGCTGTTTTTT TRBJ2-2 few TRBD2 TRBV28
CASSTTGGWSTDTQYF TGTGCCAGCAGTACTACAGGGGGCTGGAGCACAGATACGCAGTATTTT TRBJ2-3 - TRBD1 TRBV11-3
CANPIRLAGVNEQFF TGCGCCAACCCGATCAGACTAGCGGGAGTCAATGAGCAGTTCTTC TRBJ2-1 - TRBD2 TRBV10-2
CASSAGQPGPRNTEAFF TGCGCCAGCAGCGCGGGACAACCGGGGCCTAGGAACACTGAAGCTTTCTTT TRBJ1-1 - - TRBV5-1
CAWSVGGNSYEQYF TGTGCCTGGAGCGTCGGGGGGAACTCCTACGAGCAGTACTTC TRBJ2-7 - TRBD2 TRBV30
CASSSQGARMNTEAFF TGTGCCAGCAGTTCCCAAGGGGCTCGGATGAACACTGAAGCTTTCTTT TRBJ1-1 few - TRBV6-8
CAWSVLAGNNYGYTF TGTGCCTGGAGTGTACTGGCAGGGAATAACTATGGCTACACCTTC TRBJ1-2 - - TRBV30
CASSPRTGGQETQYF TGTGCCAGCTCACCAAGGACAGGGGGCCAAGAGACCCAGTACTTC TRBJ2-5 - TRBD1 TRBV18
CASSFVQGTYSNQPQHF TGTGCCAGCAGTTTTGTTCAGGGAACTTATAGCAATCAGCCCCAGCATTTT TRBJ1-5 - - TRBV28
CASSTEGFRNQPQHF TGTGCCAGTAGTACCGAGGGGTTTCGGAATCAGCCCCAGCATTTT TRBJ1-5 once - TRBV19
CASRLPEGQGNYGYTF TGTGCCAGCAGGCTACCCGAGGGACAGGGGAACTATGGCTACACCTTC TRBJ1-2 - TRBD1 TRBV6-8
CASSIWGNTEAFF TGTGCCAGTAGTATTTGGGGGAACACTGAAGCTTTCTTT TRBJ1-1 - - TRBV19
CASSRDRENQPQHF TGTGCCAGCAGCCGGGACAGGGAAAATCAGCCCCAGCATTTT TRBJ1-5 few TRBD1 TRBV28
CASSPNPSGRTDTQYF TGTGCCAGCTCACCTAATCCTAGCGGGCGCACAGATACGCAGTATTTT TRBJ2-3 - TRBD2 TRBV18
CASSQKSNTEAFF TGCGCCAGCAGCCAAAAGAGTAACACTGAAGCTTTCTTT TRBJ1-1 few - TRBV23-1
CASSEVLTAIYSGNTIYF TGTGCCAGCAGTGAAGTTTTGACAGCGATCTACTCTGGAAACACCATATATTTT TRBJ1-3 few - TRBV9
CASSERTGVVYEQYF TGTGCCAGCAGCGAGCGGACAGGGGTCGTCTACGAGCAGTACTTC TRBJ2-7 few TRBD1 TRBV14
CATSRDRFHTDTQYF TGTGCCACCAGCAGAGATCGCTTCCACACAGATACGCAGTATTTT TRBJ2-3 - - TRBV15
CSGTGAGLNYGYTF TGCAGCGGGACAGGGGCCGGCCTTAACTATGGCTACACCTTC TRBJ1-2 - TRBD1 TRBV29-1
CSVLGPRSAAFF TGCAGCGTTTTGGGGCCTCGTTCGGCAGCTTTCTTT TRBJ1-1 - - TRBV29-1
CASSRTGSSRTDTQYF TGTGCCAGCAGCAGGACAGGGAGCAGCCGCACAGATACGCAGTATTTT TRBJ2-3 - TRBD1 TRBV28
CASSSGGGGNEKLFF TGTGCCAGCAGTTCAGGGGGAGGCGGTAATGAAAAACTGTTTTTT TRBJ1-4 few TRBD1 TRBV6-8
CASSIRTSGVETQYF TGTGCCAGCAGCATTAGGACTAGCGGAGTCGAGACCCAGTACTTC TRBJ2-5 large TRBD2 TRBV11-3
CASSLLGFDYEQYF TGTGCCAGCAGTTTATTGGGATTCGATTACGAGCAGTACTTC TRBJ2-7 few - TRBV27
CATSLTGIEDGYTF TGTGCCACCTCCTTGACAGGGATTGAAGACGGCTACACCTTC TRBJ1-2 - TRBD1 TRBV25-1
CASSSLAGEETGELFF TGTGCCAGCAGCTCCCTAGCGGGAGAGGAAACCGGGGAGCTGTTTTTT TRBJ2-2 few - TRBV7-5
CSVEDSQEGGAGYGYTF TGCAGCGTTGAAGACTCCCAAGAGGGGGGAGCAGGCTATGGCTACACCTTC TRBJ1-2 - - TRBV29-1
CASSPPGQGSITEAFF TGTGCCAGCTCACCACCGGGACAGGGGTCAATCACTGAAGCTTTCTTT TRBJ1-1 - TRBD1 TRBV18
CASSTSRSNQPQHF TGTGCCAGCAGTACCTCTAGGAGCAATCAGCCCCAGCATTTT TRBJ1-5 few - TRBV6-8
CATSRDFVQGRYGYTF TGTGCCACCAGCAGAGATTTTGTACAGGGCCGCTATGGCTACACCTTC TRBJ1-2 - - TRBV15
CAIRGERTEAFF TGTGCCATCAGGGGGGAACGGACTGAAGCTTTCTTT TRBJ1-1 - TRBD1 TRBV6-8
CAWRTGPYVGYTF TGTGCCTGGAGGACAGGTCCTTATGTCGGCTACACCTTC TRBJ1-2 - - TRBV30
CASRRLAGRDEQFF TGCGCCAGCAGAAGACTAGCGGGAAGGGATGAGCAGTTCTTC TRBJ2-1 - TRBD2 TRBV10-2
CASHSPLAGGTYEQYF TGTGCCAGCCACAGCCCCCTAGCGGGAGGTACCTACGAGCAGTACTTC TRBJ2-7 few TRBD2 TRBV10-3
CASSQARGGNYGYTF TGCGCCAGCAGCCAGGCCCGGGGGGGGAACTATGGCTACACCTTC TRBJ1-2 medium-sized - TRBV4-1
CASSLVEIAGGIHEQFF TGTGCCAGCAGCCTTGTGGAAATAGCGGGAGGGATACATGAGCAGTTCTTC TRBJ2-1 few TRBD2 TRBV11-3
CASSLVAGGGEQFF TGTGCCAGCAGTTTGGTAGCGGGAGGGGGTGAGCAGTTCTTC TRBJ2-1 few TRBD2 TRBV27
CSVSGLISSTDTQYF TGCAGCGTTTCGGGACTAATCTCTAGCACAGATACGCAGTATTTT TRBJ2-3 once TRBD2 TRBV29-1
CASSPSTDTQYF TGTGCCAGCTCACCTTCCACAGATACGCAGTATTTT TRBJ2-3 - - TRBV18
CASSLRPGGRNTEAFF TGTGCCAGCAGTTTACGCCCCGGCGGCCGGAACACTGAAGCTTTCTTT TRBJ1-1 - - TRBV28
CASSLDVYQETQYF TGTGCCAGCAGCTTGGATGTCTACCAAGAGACCCAGTACTTC TRBJ2-5 medium-sized - TRBV11-3
CASRGWTDTQYF TGTGCCAGCCGTGGGTGGACAGATACGCAGTATTTT TRBJ2-3 few - TRBV28
CASRRLGAGDTQYF TGTGCCAGCAGGCGCTTGGGGGCAGGAGATACGCAGTATTTT TRBJ2-3 once - TRBV28
CASSIPRLGKGEKLFF TGTGCCAGTAGTATTCCCAGGTTGGGCAAAGGTGAAAAACTGTTTTTT TRBJ1-4 - - TRBV19